This T cell receptor (beta chain) was profiled in a study of CD8+ T cells in alopecia areata. Study outcomes and limitations: Especially in alopecia totalis/universalis, lesional scalp showed greater clonality than normal scalp did.

Trimming shortened V by 3 bases and J by 5 bases, and 2 bases separated the two germline ends. The length of the CDR3 is 11 residues. Germline V gene lookup returns CDR1 KGHSH and CDR2 LQKENI. Extracted RNA was reverse transcribed, and the resulting cDNA served as sequencing template. Method: immunoSEQ multiplex PCR; TCRdb's copy keeps in-frame clones and lacks some. The sample records fewer than 250,000 clones, 50% to 60% being singletons. Note on this clone: The antigen remains undetermined.

As for treatment: oral pan-JAK inhibitor, 5-10 mg twice daily. The TCR originated in a human donor with alopecia areata. V is TRBV18 and J is TRBJ2-1; no clear D gene. Sample: CD4+ T cells sorted from blood, taken at week 4, from a patient treated with tofacitinib. The CDR3 region has the DNA TGTGCCAGCTCACCCCACAATGAGCAGTTCTTC. Residues: CASSPHNEQFF.